This paragraph covers one T cell receptor (beta chain) sequence. Its antigen is unidentified. Trimming stripped 2 bases from V and 5 bases from J, with 9 bases between. CDR1 and CDR2 (germline): MRHNA, SNTAGT. The CDR3 loop spans 13 amino acids. The sample comes from a study of cytomegalovirus exposure and HLA in healthy donors. Study-level findings and limits: As immune exposure information, only CMV serostatus was available.

In the PCR, 60 Vbeta and 13 Jbeta primers were used. The protocol was immunoSEQ multiplex PCR, while the TCRdb copy is restricted to in-frame clones and leaves out a portion. The data contain around 80,000 clones, approximately 67% of them seen just once; the ten biggest clones take up about 4.7%. The rearrangement uses TRBV6-4 and TRBJ1-2, with D perhaps matching TRBD1 (6 bases). This receptor was obtained from a male donor in good health and CMV-seropositive. Sequenced sample: PBMCs. In DNA form, the CDR3 reads TGTGCCAGCAGTGACGCCAGGGGTTATGGCTACACCTTC. Translating it yields CASSDARGYGYTF.